A selection of T cell receptor beta chains follows, all from one sample in a study of beta chain features in type 1 diabetes. The assay was immunoSEQ multiplex PCR, and TCRdb's table has in-frame clones only and misses some. Of around 170,000 clones in the sample, approximately 9.9% are singletons; the top ten hold 2% to 2.5%. Sequencing was done on a sample of central memory CD4+ T cells from blood. The source of these receptors is a woman under 30 in good health. Each CDR3 is given with its conserved first and last residue. The D gene is left open where the match is weak. The size of a clone is reported for some rows only, either as once, few or many, or as a class for expanded clones.

>-|TRBJ1-1|TRBV14|few
TGTGCCAGCAGATACCCAGGGCGCACTGAAGCTTTCTTT
CASRYPGRTEAFF
>TRBD1|TRBJ1-1|TRBV5-1|few
TGCGCCAGCAGCGGGGACAGTAGAGGGACTGAAGCTTTCTTT
CASSGDSRGTEAFF
>TRBD1|TRBJ1-1|TRBV6-5|once
TGTGCCAGCAGTTACAGGGGGCAGAACACTGAAGCTTTCTTT
CASSYRGQNTEAFF
>-|TRBJ2-6|TRBV5-4|few
TGTGCCAGCAGCTGGGGAGGAGGGGCTGGGGCCAACGTCCTGACTTTC
CASSWGGGAGANVLTF
>TRBD1|TRBJ2-2|TRBV30|-
TGTGCCTGGAGTGTACTGGGACAGGGGGCTGCTGGGGAGCTGTTTTTT
CAWSVLGQGAAGELFF
>-|TRBJ1-2|TRBV27|-
TGTGCCAGCAGTGACCAGGGAGGGGGCTACACCTTC
CASSDQGGGYTF
>TRBD2|TRBJ2-3|TRBV7-6|-
TGTGCCAGCAGCTTAGGATCCGCGGGAGGTGGGTCAGATACGCAGTATTTT
CASSLGSAGGGSDTQYF
>-|TRBJ2-1|TRBV7-8|-
TGTGCCAGCAGCTTACGCGGGACCACCTACAATGAGCAGTTCTTC
CASSLRGTTYNEQFF
>TRBD2|TRBJ2-1|TRBV27|-
TGTGCCAGCTGCCTAGCGGGAGCCAATGAGCAGTTCTTC
CASCLAGANEQFF
>TRBD1|TRBJ2-1|TRBV6-1|-
TGTGCCAGCATCCGACAGGGGACGGGCAATGAGCAGTTCTTC
CASIRQGTGNEQFF
>-|TRBJ1-4|TRBV18|-
TGTGCCAGCTCACCCGACAGGCTGAATGAAAAACTGTTTTTT
CASSPDRLNEKLFF
>TRBD1|TRBJ2-6|TRBV6-1|-
TGTGCCAGCAGTCAAGGACAGGGAGCGGCTGGGGCCAACGTCCTGACTTTC
CASSQGQGAAGANVLTF
>TRBD1|TRBJ1-2|TRBV6-5|-
TGTGCCAGCAGTTACCTCCGGACAGGGGGCAGGGGCTACACCTTC
CASSYLRTGGRGYTF
>-|TRBJ1-2|TRBV7-2|few
TGTGCCAGCAGTTCTTCCCTCCAGGGCCCCTATGGCTACACCTTC
CASSSSLQGPYGYTF
>TRBD1|TRBJ2-3|TRBV30|-
TGTGCCTGGAGACAGGGGTCTTCGGCAGATACGCAGTATTTT
CAWRQGSSADTQYF
>-|TRBJ1-4|TRBV7-9|few
TGTGCCAGCAGCTCCCCTGGACAGTTATTACTGTTTTTT
CASSSPGQLLLFF
>TRBD2|TRBJ2-1|TRBV2|-
TGTGCCAGCAGTGCAGGGACTAGCGGGAGGGATACCTACAATGAGCAGTTCTTC
CASSAGTSGRDTYNEQFF
>-|TRBJ1-2|TRBV6-5|-
TGTGCCAGCAGTTACCAAGGGAGTTTTACCTTC
CASSYQGSFTF
>-|TRBJ1-2|TRBV5-1|-
TGCGCCAGCAGCTTGGACGGTACTAACTATGGCTACACCTTC
CASSLDGTNYGYTF
>-|TRBJ2-1|TRBV14|many
TGTGCCAGCAGCCCTCCCGGGACAAGAAGTTACAATGAGCAGTTCTTC
CASSPPGTRSYNEQFF
>TRBD2|TRBJ2-2|TRBV10-3|-
TGTGCCATCAGTAAATCCGGGACTAGCGGGACGAACACCGGGGAGCTGTTTTTT
CAISKSGTSGTNTGELFF
>-|TRBJ1-4|TRBV6-6|-
TGTGCCAGCAGTTCCTGGGGGGACCGGGAAAAACTGTTTTTT
CASSSWGDREKLFF
>TRBD2|TRBJ2-1|TRBV10-3|many
TGTGCCATCAGTGAGTCCAGCGGGGGAGAAGATGAGCAGTTCTTC
CAISESSGGEDEQFF
>TRBD1|TRBJ1-1|TRBV2|few
TGTGCCAGCGAAATACAGGGGCAGAACACTGAAGCTTTCTTT
CASEIQGQNTEAFF
>TRBD1|TRBJ2-7|TRBV4-1|few
TGCGCCAGCCGCCCGGGACAGGGGCCCTCCTACGAGCAGTACTTC
CASRPGQGPSYEQYF